This TCR beta chain was documented in a study of early T cells in non-severe SARS-CoV-2 infection. V trimming: 3 bases; J trimming: 2 bases; junction bases outside the gene matches: 5. CDR1 MGHDK and CDR2 SYGVNS come from the germline V gene. The length of the CDR3 is 15 residues. Each CDR3 protein gets one entry after TCRdb re-called the 5' RACE reads with MiXCR. The sample holds more than 50,000 distinct CDR3 sequences, around 10% seen once. The chain recombines TRBV25-1 with TRBJ2-7; TRBD1 agrees at 9 bases. The receptor comes from an adult who was a healthcare worker with PCR-confirmed SARS-CoV-2 infection or an uninfected control (not recorded which). The sample consisted of whole blood. CDR3 residues: CASSDLDRGAYEQYF. In nucleotides, the CDR3 is TGTGCCAGCAGTGACCTCGACAGGGGGGCCTACGAGCAGTACTTC.